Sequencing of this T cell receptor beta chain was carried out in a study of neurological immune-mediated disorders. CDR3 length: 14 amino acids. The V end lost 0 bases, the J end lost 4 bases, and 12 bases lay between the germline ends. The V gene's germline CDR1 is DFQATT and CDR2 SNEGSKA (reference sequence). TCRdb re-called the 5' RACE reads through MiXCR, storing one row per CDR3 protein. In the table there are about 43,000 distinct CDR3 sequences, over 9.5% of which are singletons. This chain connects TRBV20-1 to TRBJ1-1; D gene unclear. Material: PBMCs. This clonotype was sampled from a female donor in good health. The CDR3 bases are TGCAGTGCTAGAGATCTGGGAGCGGGCACTGAAGCTTTCTTT. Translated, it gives CSARDLGAGTEAFF.